The 25 T cell receptor beta chains given below trace back to one sample, sequenced in a study of early T cells in non-severe SARS-CoV-2 infection. TCRdb re-derived calls from the 5' RACE reads in MiXCR, one entry per CDR3 protein. The table has 80,000 to 95,000 distinct CDR3 sequences, about 15% seen once; the top ten hold approximately 0.62%. Sequenced input: whole blood. These receptors were obtained from an adult who was a healthcare worker with PCR-confirmed SARS-CoV-2 infection or an uninfected control (not recorded which).

This clonotype was recorded at least ten times. The chain couples TRBV20-1 to TRBJ1-4; a weak D match, TRBD1 (5 bases). The V end lost 7 bases, the J end lost 1 base, and 16 bases lay between the germline ends. Germline CDR1 reads DFQATT; CDR2 reads SNEGSKA (reference sequence). The CDR3 has 15 amino acids. In nucleotides, the CDR3 is TGCAGTGTTCAAGGGGTGGAGGAAACTAATGAAAAACTGTTTTTT. Translating gives CSVQGVEETNEKLFF.

This clonotype was seen a handful of times. The rearrangement joins TRBV6-1 to TRBJ1-2; D is possibly TRBD1 (5 bases). The germline V gene has CDR1 MNHNS and CDR2 SASEGT. Trimming shortened V by 5 bases and J by 0 bases, and 19 bases separated the two germline ends. This CDR3 region has 17 residues. The CDR3 DNA sequence: TGTGCCAGCAGTCCAAGAGGCGGGGGATTAGCTAACTATGGCTACACCTTC. Its translation is CASSPRGGGLANYGYTF.

The V call is TRBV19, the J call TRBJ2-3, with no clear D. Germline V gene data show CDR1 as LNHDA and CDR2 as SQIVND (reference sequence). Trimming removed 5 bases at V and 2 bases at J, with 14 bases between. The CDR3 runs to 15 residues. The CDR3 DNA sequence: TGTGCCAGTAGTCGGGTCTCGACCTTCACAGATACGCAGTATTTT. It specifies CASSRVSTFTDTQYF.

V usage is TRBV3-1 and J usage is TRBJ1-2; D may be TRBD1 (6 bases). V was clipped by 0 bases and J by 2 bases, with 16 bases between them. Germline V gene sequence: CDR1 LGHDT, CDR2 YNNKEL (reference sequence). The CDR3 is made up of 17 amino acids. The CDR3 DNA reads TGTGCCAGCAGCCAAGAATGGTCCTGGGGGCTGAACTATGGCTACACCTTC. Encoded protein: CASSQEWSWGLNYGYTF.

The CDR3 sequence: CASSVGTAEGSNYGYTF. The DNA of the CDR3 is TGTGCCAGCAGCGTAGGGACGGCCGAGGGATCCAACTATGGCTACACCTTC. The chain combines TRBV9 with TRBJ1-2; D ambiguous. V was trimmed by 0 bases and J by 2 bases, leaving 17 bases between them. The CDR3 totals 17 residues. Germline values: CDR1 SGDLS, CDR2 YYNGEE. Based on the CDR3 plus reference TRBV9 and TRBJ1-2, the full variable domain is DSGVTQTPKHLITATGQRVTLRCSPRSGDLSVYWYQQSLDQGLQFLIQYYNGEERAKGNILERFSAQQFPDLHSELNLSSLELGDSALYFCASSVGTAEGSNYGYTFGSGTRLTVV.

The V call is TRBV5-1, the J call TRBJ1-2; D is uncertain. Germline CDR1 SGHRS, CDR2 YFSETQ. Trimming removed 3 bases at V and 2 bases at J, with 11 bases between. The length of the CDR3 is 14 residues. The CDR3 coding sequence is TGCGCCAGCAGCTGGGAAAATTCAAACTATGGCTACACCTTC. The encoded protein is CASSWENSNYGYTF.

This clonotype was recorded many times. The chain is built from TRBV30 and TRBJ2-7, with D perhaps TRBD2 (5 bases). With 0 bases removed from V and 1 base from J, the gap between germline ends came to 16 bases. Germline values: CDR1 GTSNPN, CDR2 SVGIG (reference sequence). CDR3 length: 16 residues. CDR3 sequence reads: CAWSVRSRGKSYEQYV. In nucleotides, the CDR3 is TGTGCCTGGAGTGTACGTTCAAGAGGGAAGTCCTACGAGCAGTACGTC.

This clonotype was counted at least ten times. Here the CDR3 reads CASSPSGVSEQYV. CDR3 sequence (DNA): TGTGCCAGCAGCCCCTCAGGGGTCAGCGAGCAGTACGTC. V usage is TRBV3-1 and J usage is TRBJ2-7; a weak D match, TRBD1 (6 bases). This CDR3 has 13 residues. Trimming removed 4 bases at V and 6 bases at J, with 13 bases between. Germline lookup yields CDR1 LGHDT and CDR2 YNNKEL (reference sequence).

The sample holds a few counts of this clonotype. The chain couples TRBV25-1 to TRBJ1-2, with D possibly matching TRBD1 (6 bases). Germline loops: CDR1 MGHDK, CDR2 SYGVNS. This CDR3 comprises 14 residues. Trimming left V 6 bases short and J 4 bases short, with 15 bases between. The CDR3: CASRGIQGSYGYTF. The CDR3 DNA follows: TGTGCCAGCAGGGGGATACAGGGTTCCTATGGCTACACCTTC.

This clonotype was counted many times. The V and J genes are TRBV29-1 and TRBJ2-6, with a weak D call TRBD1 (6 bases). V lost 4 bases to trimming and J lost 4 bases, with 20 bases between them. Germline CDR1 reads SQVTM; CDR2 reads ANQGSEA. The CDR3 totals 17 residues. CDR3 DNA: TGCAGCGTTGCAGGGACAACTGATCCGGGCGGGGCCAACGTCCTGACTTTC. Translated, it gives CSVAGTTDPGGANVLTF.

This clonotype turned up a few times. CDR3 sequence reads: CASSSRTTRSYEQYV. CDR3 nucleotide sequence: TGTGCCAGCAGCTCCCGAACGACTAGAAGCTACGAGCAGTACGTC. The rearrangement uses TRBV5-6 and TRBJ2-7; D may be TRBD2 (6 bases). Germline V gene lookup returns CDR1 SGHDT and CDR2 YYEEEE. The CDR3 covers 15 residues. The V gene lost 3 bases and the J gene lost 3 bases, with 16 bases spanning the gap.

In its sample, this clonotype was seen a few times. The chain couples TRBV7-9 to TRBJ2-3; D tentatively reads TRBD1 or TRBD2 (5 bases each). From germline, CDR1 is SEHNR and CDR2 FQNEAQ (reference sequence). The CDR3 extends over 17 amino acids. Trimming pared 1 base from V and 3 bases from J, leaving 17 bases between. CDR3 loop: CASSLGARDGRTDTQYF. CDR3 coding DNA: TGTGCCAGCAGCTTAGGGGCCAGGGACGGTCGAACAGATACGCAGTATTTT.

A few counts support this clonotype. The rearrangement uses TRBV15 and TRBJ1-5, with D possibly TRBD1 on 5 matching bases. Germline CDR1 and CDR2: LNHNV and YYDKDF (reference sequence). The V end lost 5 bases, the J end lost 2 bases, and 16 bases lay between the germline ends. The CDR3 loop spans 16 amino acids. For the CDR3, the DNA is TGTGCCACCAGCTGGGCCAGGGTGCGCGGCAATCAGCCCCAGCATTTT. It is translated as CATSWARVRGNQPQHF.

This clonotype was observed a few times. The chain carries TRBV7-7 and TRBJ2-1; a weak D match, TRBD2 (5 bases). V was shortened by 2 bases and J by 10 bases, with 15 bases between the two germline ends. This CDR3 contains 14 residues. Germline-derived CDR1 and CDR2 are SSHAT and FNYEAQ (reference sequence). CDR3 sequence: CASSLSGEPGEQFF. DNA for the CDR3: TGTGCCAGCAGCTTATCCGGGGAGCCCGGGGAGCAGTTCTTC.

This chain links TRBV12-3 or TRBV12-4 with TRBJ1-1, with D hard to call. The V end lost 0 bases, the J end lost 0 bases, and 11 bases lay between the germline ends. CDR3 length: 16 residues. The CDR3 DNA reads as TGTGCCAGCAGTTTAGCGCGGGAAGAAATGAACACTGAAGCTTTCTTT. It specifies CASSLAREEMNTEAFF.

CDR3 loop: CASSPALAAKQETQYF. In DNA, the CDR3 is TGTGCCAGCAGCCCTGCTCTAGCGGCCAAGCAAGAGACCCAGTACTTC. This sequence joins TRBV3-1 and TRBJ2-5; 7 bases match TRBD2. This CDR3 spans 16 amino acids. Germline V gene data show CDR1 as LGHDT and CDR2 as YNNKEL (reference sequence). With 4 bases clipped from V and 2 bases from J, the junction kept 10 bases outside the gene matches.

This clonotype was counted a single time. A much larger clone lies a single base off, so this may be a read error. The V call is TRBV12-3 or TRBV12-4, the J call TRBJ1-1; D possibly corresponds to TRBD1 (6 bases). Between the trimmed V and J ends, which lost 3 bases and 1 base, there was a span of 9 bases. This CDR3 region has 14 residues. The CDR3 protein is CASSFDRRNTEAFF. CDR3 in DNA: TGTGCCAGCAGTTTCGACAGGAGGAACACTGAAGCTTTCTTT.

This clonotype was counted between two and nine times. The chain joins TRBV19 to TRBJ1-5; perhaps TRBD1 as D (5 bases). CDR1 and CDR2 (germline): LNHDA, SQIVND (reference sequence). V was clipped by 2 bases and J by 7 bases, with 9 bases between them. The CDR3 has 13 residues. CDR3: CASSISREQPQHF. The DNA of the CDR3 is TGTGCCAGTAGTATATCCAGGGAACAGCCCCAGCATTTT.

In DNA, the CDR3 is TGCAGTGCTAGTATTGCAGGACTGGACACTTCACCCCTCCACTTT. Amino acids: CSASIAGLDTSPLHF. This chain uses TRBV20-1 with TRBJ1-6, with D maybe TRBD1 (5 bases). This CDR3 has 15 amino acids. Trimming shortened V by 3 bases and J by 9 bases, and 18 bases separated the two germline ends. Germline V gene sequence: CDR1 DFQATT, CDR2 SNEGSKA (reference sequence).

This clonotype has at least ten counts. This chain uses TRBV20-1 with TRBJ2-1, with a weak D call TRBD2 (6 bases). Germline CDR1 is DFQATT and CDR2 is SNEGSKA (reference sequence). CDR3 length: 16 amino acids. V gave up 2 bases and J gave up 3 bases, with 17 bases separating them. CDR3 coding DNA: TGCAGTGCTAGACGGATGTTAGCGGATGACTACAATGAGCAGTTCTTC. It specifies CSARRMLADDYNEQFF.

J is TRBJ1-6 and V is TRBV11-2; TRBD1 is a possible D gene (6 bases). Germline V gene sequence: CDR1 SGHAT, CDR2 FQNNGV. V lost 5 bases and J 7 bases, leaving 15 bases between the germline ends. The CDR3 consists of 15 residues. CDR3 amino acids: CASSHEGGRNSPLHF. The DNA of the CDR3 is TGTGCCAGCAGCCATGAGGGGGGACGAAATTCACCCCTCCACTTT.

This clonotype was observed a handful of times. The chain carries TRBV20-1 and TRBJ2-3; 8 bases agree with TRBD2. Germline trimming cut 0 bases from V and 2 bases from J; bases unmatched to any gene: 13. Germline CDR1 and CDR2: DFQATT and SNEGSKA (reference sequence). The CDR3 loop spans 18 amino acids. The CDR3 sequence is CSARDSLAGLDNTDTQYF. DNA of the CDR3: TGCAGTGCTAGAGACTCATTAGCGGGGCTGGATAACACAGATACGCAGTATTTT.

Only a few counts were recorded for this clonotype. J is TRBJ2-7 and V is TRBV20-1, with 7 bases fitting TRBD2. The CDR3 sequence is 11 residues long. Germline trimming cut 7 bases from V and 5 bases from J; bases unmatched to any gene: 5. Germline V gene data show CDR1 as DFQATT and CDR2 as SNEGSKA (reference sequence). The CDR3 here is CSVSSGHEQYV. Here the CDR3 DNA reads TGCAGTGTTTCTAGCGGCCACGAGCAGTACGTC.

This clonotype turned up a few times. The V gene is TRBV19, the J gene TRBJ2-1; 13 bases match TRBD2. This CDR3 has 18 residues. With 5 bases clipped from V and 2 bases from J, the junction kept 9 bases outside the gene matches. The V gene's germline CDR1 is LNHDA and CDR2 SQIVND (reference sequence). The CDR3 coding sequence is TGTGCCAGTAGTCCGCTCACTAGCGGGGGGGCCGCCTACAATGAGCAGTTCTTC. Amino acid sequence: CASSPLTSGGAAYNEQFF.

The chain is built from TRBV6-1 and TRBJ1-6; TRBD1 matches 7 bases. This CDR3 has 21 residues. The germline CDR1 and CDR2 sequences are MNHNS and SASEGT. V shed 6 bases, J shed 7 bases, and the junction held 27 bases outside the gene matches. CDR3: CASSSRVVTGENRAKNSPLHF. The CDR3 nucleotides read TGTGCCAGCAGCTCACGTGTGGTAACAGGGGAGAATCGGGCGAAGAATTCACCCCTCCACTTT.